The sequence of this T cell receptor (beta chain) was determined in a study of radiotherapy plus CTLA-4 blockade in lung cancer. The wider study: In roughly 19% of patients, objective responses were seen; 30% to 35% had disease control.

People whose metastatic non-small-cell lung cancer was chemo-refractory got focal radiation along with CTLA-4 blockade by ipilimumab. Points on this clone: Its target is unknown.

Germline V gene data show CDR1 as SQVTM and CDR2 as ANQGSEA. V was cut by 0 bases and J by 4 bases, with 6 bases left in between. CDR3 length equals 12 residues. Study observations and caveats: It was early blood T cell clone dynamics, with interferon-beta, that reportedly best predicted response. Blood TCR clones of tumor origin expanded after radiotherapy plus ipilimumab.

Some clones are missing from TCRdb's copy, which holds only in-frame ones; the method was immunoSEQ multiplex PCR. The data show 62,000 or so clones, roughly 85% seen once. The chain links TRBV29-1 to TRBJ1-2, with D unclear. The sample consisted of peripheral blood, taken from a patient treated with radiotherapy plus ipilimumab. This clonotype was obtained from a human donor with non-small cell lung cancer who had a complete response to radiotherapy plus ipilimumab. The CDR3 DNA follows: TGCAGCGTTGAAGATCGGAGCTATGGCTACACCTTC. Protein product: CSVEDRSYGYTF.